This T cell receptor beta chain was sequenced for a study of T cell responses to AZD1222 COVID-19 vaccine. Study-level findings and limits: Unmutated variant regions are reportedly targeted by nearly half of spike-specific TCRs. At baseline, just six AZD1222 recipients tested seropositive.

Profiled with immunoSEQ multiplex PCR; TCRdb holds only in-frame clones, not every one. The sample lists approximately 170,000 clones; approximately 94% were seen once. Pooled samples include second doses given at about 4 or 12 weeks. Per the germline V gene, CDR1 is SGDLS and CDR2 is YYNGEE. V shed 4 bases and J shed 2 bases, with 14 bases lying between them. The CDR3 is made up of 15 amino acids. This clone was detected only once. Its matching antigen is unknown. The sequence was obtained from an adult who received the AZD1222 COVID-19 vaccine. The sample consisted of peripheral blood, taken 28 days after the second AZD1222 dose. The chain has TRBV9 and TRBJ2-3, with D maybe TRBD2 (6 bases). CDR3 loop: CASSPLDYLTDTQYF. The DNA of the CDR3 is TGTGCCAGCAGCCCCTTGGACTACCTCACAGATACGCAGTATTTT. Looking up the rest from reference TRBV9 and TRBJ2-3 gives the full variable domain: DSGVTQTPKHLITATGQRVTLRCSPRSGDLSVYWYQQSLDQGLQFLIQYYNGEERAKGNILERFSAQQFPDLHSELNLSSLELGDSALYFCASSPLDYLTDTQYFGPGTRLTVL.